This passage covers 8 T cell receptor beta chains from one sample sequenced in a study of CD8 T cells in Susac syndrome. cDNA came from about 0.46 to 1 ug RNA primed by random hexamers. One entry per CDR3 protein results from TCRdb running MiXCR on the immunoSEQ multiplex PCR reads. The table includes over 150,000 distinct CDR3 sequences, approximately 95% detected once. What was sequenced was CD4+ T cells from PBMCs. The receptor source for this set is a human donor with Susac syndrome.

This clonotype was recorded only once. The rearrangement uses TRBV20-1 and TRBJ1-1, with D perhaps matching TRBD1 (6 bases). Trimming left V 5 bases short and J 7 bases short, with 14 bases between. Germline CDR1 is DFQATT and CDR2 is SNEGSKA (reference sequence). The CDR3 contains 12 residues. The CDR3 protein is CSAQPGGHEAFF. The CDR3 DNA sequence: TGCAGTGCTCAGCCGGGGGGCCATGAAGCTTTCTTT.

CDR3 amino acids: CACTGGLHSPLHF. DNA for the CDR3: TGTGCCTGCACCGGGGGTCTTCATTCACCCCTCCACTTT. The V and J genes are TRBV6-2 or TRBV6-3 and TRBJ1-6; possibly TRBD1 for D (5 bases). Germline values: CDR1 MNHEY, CDR2 SVGEGT. Trimming pared 11 bases from V and 8 bases from J, leaving 16 bases between. The CDR3 consists of 13 residues.

V and J are TRBV12-3 or TRBV12-4 and TRBJ2-1, with 9 bases that match TRBD2. The junction had 16 bases not matched to a gene; V was cut back by 6 bases and J by 10 bases. The CDR3 is made up of 16 amino acids. As DNA, the CDR3 is TGTGCCAGCAGCCCGAGACTAGCGGAACATCTGAACGAGCAGTTCTTC. Translated: CASSPRLAEHLNEQFF.

The chain couples TRBV25-1 to TRBJ2-3, with 7 bases that match TRBD2. Germline CDR1 and CDR2: MGHDK and SYGVNS. The CDR3 totals 15 residues. V was clipped by 2 bases and J by 2 bases; unmatched bases: 4. The CDR3 loop reads CASSEGLVYTDTQYF. The DNA for the CDR3 is TGTGCCAGCAGTGAAGGACTAGTGTACACAGATACGCAGTATTTT.

The chain couples TRBV20-1 to TRBJ1-5, with 8 bases aligning to TRBD1. Germline-derived CDR1 and CDR2 are DFQATT and SNEGSKA (reference sequence). The CDR3 is made up of 16 amino acids. After removal of 2 bases from V and 4 bases from J, the junction contained 10 bases not matched to a gene. The CDR3 here is CSARPRTGSRNQPQHF. DNA of the CDR3: TGCAGTGCTAGACCACGGACAGGGAGCAGAAATCAGCCCCAGCATTTT.

The chain links TRBV20-1 to TRBJ2-1; 12 bases match TRBD2. There are 15 residues in the CDR3. V dropped 6 bases and J dropped 4; count of bases not matched to a gene: 7. Germline CDR1 is DFQATT and CDR2 is SNEGSKA (reference sequence). The DNA for the CDR3 is TGCAGTGCCTCGGGACTAGCGGGCCCATACAATGAGCAGTTCTTC. As protein: CSASGLAGPYNEQFF.

This chain joins TRBV20-1 and TRBJ2-1; D gene uncertain. The CDR3 loop spans 14 amino acids. Between the trimmed V and J ends, which lost 8 bases and 0 bases, there was a span of 14 bases. Germline CDR1 is DFQATT and CDR2 is SNEGSKA (reference sequence). The CDR3 reads CSTPPGGSYNEQFF. The CDR3 nucleotides read TGCAGTACACCGCCCGGCGGCTCCTACAATGAGCAGTTCTTC.

This chain connects TRBV7-2 to TRBJ2-1, with 7 bases fitting TRBD1. Trimming cost V 8 bases and J 10 bases; bases outside gene matches: 11. Germline V lookup: CDR1 SGHTA, CDR2 FQGNSA. The CDR3 consists of 13 residues. This chain's CDR3 is CASGFTGEGEQFF. As DNA, the CDR3 is TGTGCCAGCGGATTTACAGGGGAAGGGGAGCAGTTCTTC.